This record covers a single T cell receptor beta chain. The antigen remains unidentified. The sample is drawn from a study of T cells after yellow fever vaccination. The study, taken as a whole, reports: Abundant bulk-derived clonotypes could contaminate FACS-sorted repertoires. Once the booster was given, most primary-vaccination clones reappeared, at about 96% for CD4 and over 75% for CD8.

MiXCR, applied by TCRdb to the 5' RACE reads, yields one record per CDR3 protein. The data hold fewer than 85,000 distinct CDR3 sequences, with over 7.5% observed a single time. V gave up 5 bases and J gave up 0 bases; unmatched junction bases: 7. Germline V CDR1 and CDR2: SQVTM, ANQGSEA. The CDR3 runs to 14 residues. The source is a man in his thirties or forties who received the YFV17D yellow fever vaccine. Material: CD8+ T cells sorted from PBMCs, obtained on the day of the yellow fever booster vaccination. The chain links TRBV29-1 to TRBJ2-7, with TRBD1 identical over 7 bases. The CDR3 nucleotides read TGCAGCGTTCAACCGGGACAGACCTCCTACGAGCAGTACTTC. Residues: CSVQPGQTSYEQYF.